The 9 T cell receptor beta chains in this list originate from one sample, sequenced in a study of shared clonotypes between healthy human individuals. Method: immunoSEQ multiplex PCR; TCRdb's copy keeps in-frame clones and lacks some. The table has over 2,000,000 clones, 90% to 95% seen once. Terminally differentiated effector memory CD45RA+ cells were excluded by CCR7 positive selection of CD45RO-negative cells. The source material was naive CD8+ T cells from PBMCs. The receptors shown here come from a man younger than 35 in good health. Some clones in this sample may be carry-over from other donors' samples.

V and J are TRBV6-1 and TRBJ2-7, with a possible D match to TRBD1 (6 bases). Trimming removed 6 bases from V and 2 bases from J, with 14 bases in between. This CDR3 has 14 residues. CDR1 and CDR2 (germline): MNHNS, SASEGT. The CDR3 coding sequence is TGTGCCAGCAGGGACAGTGGGGGAGCCTACGAGCAGTACTTC. This sequence encodes CASRDSGGAYEQYF.

The genes are TRBV27 and TRBJ2-7; D is perhaps TRBD1 or TRBD2 (5 bases each). The CDR3 runs 18 residues. Between the trimmed V and J ends, which lost 1 base and 6 bases, there was a span of 25 bases. Germline lookup yields CDR1 MNHEY and CDR2 SMNVEV (reference sequence). The CDR3 nucleotides read TGTGCCAGCAGTTTATTGTTAGCCACCGGGGCCTCTGCACGCGAGCAGTACTTC. Residues: CASSLLLATGASAREQYF.

This chain links TRBV5-6 with TRBJ1-1; a possible D gene is TRBD1 (6 bases). CDR1 SGHDT and CDR2 YYEEEE come from the germline V gene. The CDR3 is 15 residues long. Deletions cut 3 bases from V and 0 bases from J, with 12 bases between. CDR3 in amino acids: CASSSDRELNTEAFF. In DNA form, the CDR3 reads TGTGCCAGCAGCTCGGACAGAGAATTGAACACTGAAGCTTTCTTT. Complete variable domain (other parts from reference TRBV5-6 and TRBJ1-1): DAGVTQSPTHLIKTRGQQVTLRCSPKSGHDTVSWYQQALGQGPQFIFQYYEEEERQRGNFPDRFSGHQFPNYSSELNVNALLLGDSALYLCASSSDRELNTEAFFGQGTRLTVV.

V and J are TRBV29-1 and TRBJ2-1; 10 nucleotides agree with TRBD2. This CDR3 is 14 amino acids long. The germline CDR1 and CDR2 sequences are SQVTM and ANQGSEA. J was trimmed by 2 bases and V by 5 bases; bases with no gene match: 3. For the CDR3, the DNA is TGCAGCGTTTCCAGCGGGGGGGCCTACAATGAGCAGTTCTTC. Its translation is CSVSSGGAYNEQFF.

The chain carries TRBV5-4 and TRBJ2-2; TRBD1 is a possible D gene (5 bases). The CDR3 has 16 residues. Trimming took 4 bases from V and 3 from J, leaving 16 bases between them. From germline, CDR1 is SGHNT and CDR2 YYREEE (reference sequence). CDR3 amino acids: CASSPVETAYTGELFF. The DNA for the CDR3 is TGTGCCAGCAGCCCGGTCGAGACAGCCTACACCGGGGAGCTGTTTTTT.

V is TRBV7-3 and J is TRBJ2-1, with 7 bases aligning to TRBD2. After removal of 3 bases from V and 15 bases from J, the junction contained 5 bases not matched to a gene. The CDR3 has 11 residues. CDR1 is SGHTA, CDR2 FQGTGA, per germline. The CDR3 loop is CASSLPCGGFF. For the CDR3, the DNA is TGTGCCAGCAGCTTGCCGTGCGGGGGGTTCTTC.

The sample holds one count of this clone. V gene TRBV6-4 combines with J gene TRBJ1-5; TRBD1 is a possible D gene (6 bases). The CDR3 extends over 16 amino acids. V was clipped by 2 bases and J by 0 bases, with 11 bases between them. Per germline, CDR1 MRHNA and CDR2 SNTAGT. The CDR3: CASSDTQGNSNQPQHF. In DNA form, the CDR3 reads TGTGCCAGCAGTGACACACAGGGCAATAGCAATCAGCCCCAGCATTTT.

This clone appeared a few times. The chain combines TRBV9 with TRBJ1-1, with D perhaps TRBD1 (6 bases). The CDR3 is made up of 12 amino acids. Deletions cut 3 bases from V and 9 bases from J, with 12 bases between. Per the germline V gene, CDR1 is SGDLS and CDR2 is YYNGEE. CDR3 in amino acids: CASSGGQPQAFF. CDR3 DNA: TGTGCCAGCAGCGGTGGACAGCCACAAGCTTTCTTT.

V gene TRBV5-6 combines with J gene TRBJ1-1; D remains ambiguous. CDR3 length: 13 residues. Deletions cut 2 bases from V and 8 bases from J, with 13 bases between. The germline V gene has CDR1 SGHDT and CDR2 YYEEEE. The CDR3 sequence: CASSLMFSTEAFF. The DNA of the CDR3 is TGTGCCAGCAGCTTAATGTTTAGTACCGAAGCTTTCTTT. Full variable domain (missing parts from reference TRBV5-6 and TRBJ1-1): DAGVTQSPTHLIKTRGQQVTLRCSPKSGHDTVSWYQQALGQGPQFIFQYYEEEERQRGNFPDRFSGHQFPNYSSELNVNALLLGDSALYLCASSLMFSTEAFFGQGTRLTVV.